The 27 T cell receptor beta chains listed next were all sequenced from one sample in a study of kidney transplant recipient with SARS-CoV-2 infection. One entry per CDR3 protein results from TCRdb running MiXCR on the reads. The sample includes fewer than 250,000 distinct CDR3 sequences, 29% of them seen just once. Sequencing was performed on a blood sample, taken at baseline and around day 110 from a kidney transplant recipient. The origin of the receptors is a young adult male patient who had COVID-19 and was a kidney transplant recipient. Some T cells could come from the graft donor.

This rearrangement joins TRBV5-1 to TRBJ1-2; D call uncertain. The CDR3 length is 16 residues. The germline CDR1 and CDR2 sequences are SGHRS and YFSETQ. Trimming took off 7 bases at V and 4 bases at J, with 23 bases between the two ends. In DNA, the CDR3 is TGCGCCAGCTTCTGTAGATCGGTTCGAAAGACCTATGGCTACACCTTC. Encoded protein: CASFCRSVRKTYGYTF.

Details on this clonotype: Being one base from a much bigger clone, this may be a read error. The chain is built from TRBV7-2 and TRBJ1-2; D is uncertain. The CDR3 is 14 amino acids. Trimming shortened V by 3 bases and J by 4 bases, and 12 bases separated the two germline ends. Germline loops: CDR1 SGHTA, CDR2 FQGNSA. As DNA, the CDR3 is TGTGCCAGCAGCTTCCTGCAGAGGTCCTATGGCTACACCTTC. Amino acids: CASSFLQRSYGYTF. Full variable domain (remainder filled in from reference TRBV7-2 and TRBJ1-2): GAGVSQSPSNKVTEKGKDVELRCDPISGHTALYWYRQSLGQGLEFLIYFQGNSAPDKSGLPSDRFSAERTGGSVSTLTIQRTQQEDSAVYLCASSFLQRSYGYTFGSGTRLTVV.

This clonotype was seen at least ten times. The rearrangement links TRBV4-1 to TRBJ1-5; tentative D call: TRBD1 (6 bases). There are 16 residues in the CDR3. Germline loops: CDR1 MGHRA, CDR2 YSYEKL. V lost 1 base to trimming and J lost 2 bases, with 12 bases between them. The CDR3 DNA follows: TGCGCCAGCAGCCAAGTCCAAGGGGGGGGCAATCAGCCCCAGCATTTT. It encodes CASSQVQGGGNQPQHF.

In its sample, this clonotype was seen many times. The chain is built from TRBV8-2 and TRBJ1-2. TRBV8-2 is recorded as a pseudogene. The CDR3 is 16 residues long. CDR3 nucleotides: TGTGGCAGTTACCATAATGATAGCCGAAAGACCTATGGCTACACCTTC. Translating it yields CGSYHNDSRKTYGYTF.

Many counts were recorded for this clonotype. This chain joins TRBV7-2 and TRBJ1-1; the match to TRBD1 covers 8 bases. The CDR3 runs to 16 residues. Germline CDR1 reads SGHTA; CDR2 reads FQGNSA. V lost 5 bases, J lost 0 bases, and 8 bases stayed unmatched. DNA for the CDR3: TGTGCCAGCAGCAAACCCAGGGGGCGGCTGAACACTGAAGCTTTCTTT. Its translation is CASSKPRGRLNTEAFF.

This clonotype was seen repeatedly, ten times or more. The chain links TRBV6-1 to TRBJ2-5; tentative D call: TRBD1 (5 bases). The CDR3 totals 14 residues. The germline gives CDR1 MNHNS, CDR2 SASEGT. Trimming pared 8 bases from V and 1 base from J, leaving 14 bases between. The CDR3 DNA follows: TGTGCCAGCCGTCAGGGAAACGGCCAAGAGACCCAGTACTTC. Its translation: CASRQGNGQETQYF.

This clonotype appeared a single time. This chain uses TRBV7-7 with TRBJ1-2; no firm D call. In germline, CDR1 is SSHAT, CDR2 FNYEAQ (reference sequence). The CDR3 contains 17 residues. V gave up 8 bases and J gave up 4 bases, with 26 bases separating them. The DNA for the CDR3 is TGTGCCAGCGGCGCCGGAGGTAAGTGCCGAAAGACCTATGGCTACACCTTC. As protein: CASGAGGKCRKTYGYTF. Variable domain in full (rest from reference TRBV7-7 and TRBJ1-2): GAGVSQSPRYKVTKRGQDVTLRCDPISSHATLYWYQQALGQGPEFLTYFNYEAQPDKSGLPSDRFSAERPEGSISTLTIQRTEQRDSAMYRCASGAGGKCRKTYGYTFGSGTRLTVV.

In its sample, this clonotype was seen many times. The rearrangement links TRBV6-2 or TRBV6-3 to TRBJ2-7, with D unresolved. This CDR3 spans 12 amino acids. CDR1 MNHEY and CDR2 SVGEGT come from the germline V gene. V lost 5 bases and J lost 3, with 8 bases in between. The CDR3 region is CASSQLFYEQYF. In DNA, the CDR3 is TGTGCCAGCAGTCAGTTGTTCTACGAGCAGTACTTC.

This rearrangement joins TRBV24-1 to TRBJ2-5, with D perhaps TRBD1 (5 bases). Between the trimmed V and J ends, which lost 5 bases and 1 base, there was a span of 13 bases. Germline V gene data show CDR1 as KGHDR and CDR2 as SFDVKD. This CDR3 comprises 15 residues. CDR3: CATSGMAGRQETQYF. CDR3 nucleotide sequence: TGTGCCACCAGTGGAATGGCAGGGCGCCAAGAGACCCAGTACTTC.

This clonotype was found many times. The chain has TRBV27 and TRBJ1-5; D unresolved. Deletions cut 8 bases from V and 3 bases from J, with 11 bases between. Germline V gene sequence: CDR1 MNHEY, CDR2 SMNVEV (reference sequence). The CDR3 loop spans 13 amino acids. CDR3 residues: CASGEAVNQPQHF. For the CDR3, the DNA is TGTGCCAGCGGGGAGGCGGTCAATCAGCCCCAGCATTTT.

The genes are TRBV5-1 and TRBJ2-3, with TRBD2 matching over 8 bases. V lost 7 bases to trimming and J lost 4 bases; unmatched junction nucleotides: 11. CDR3 length equals 15 residues. The germline CDR1 and CDR2 sequences are SGHRS and YFSETQ. CDR3 in DNA: TGCGCCAGCTATAGCGGGGAAAGAGGTGCAGATACGCAGTATTTT. Residues: CASYSGERGADTQYF.

The rearrangement joins TRBV5-1 to TRBJ2-1; D possibly corresponds to TRBD2 (6 bases). Trimming pared 4 bases from V and 5 bases from J, leaving 19 bases between. There are 16 residues in the CDR3. Germline V gene data show CDR1 as SGHRS and CDR2 as YFSETQ. The CDR3, as DNA: TGCGCCAGCAGCCCCTGGCCGGGGGAGGTGAACAATGAGCAGTTCTTC. Protein sequence: CASSPWPGEVNNEQFF.

In this sample, this clonotype turned up a few times. V gene TRBV20-1 combines with J gene TRBJ1-2; D not resolved. This CDR3 contains 16 residues. Between the trimmed V and J ends, which lost 5 bases and 4 bases, there was a span of 23 bases. Germline values: CDR1 DFQATT, CDR2 SNEGSKA (reference sequence). The CDR3 nucleotides are TGCAGTGCTTTTGTTCTGCTGTTTCGAAAGACCTATGGCTACACCTTC. Its protein product is CSAFVLLFRKTYGYTF.

This clonotype has ten or more counts. This sequence joins TRBV4-2 and TRBJ1-5; a weak D match, TRBD1 (5 bases). V gave up 0 bases and J gave up 5 bases, with 17 bases separating them. In germline, CDR1 is LGHNA, CDR2 YNFKEQ. This CDR3 is 17 amino acids long. The CDR3 DNA reads as TGTGCCAGCAGCCAAGATTACCGGGACCCGATCTATCAGCCCCAGCATTTT. The encoded protein is CASSQDYRDPIYQPQHF.

Remarks on this clonotype: A clone one base away is much larger, so this may be a read error. CDR3 sequence (DNA): TGTGCCAGCAGCTTCAGGGCTGGGGGCGGGGTGCTGTTTTTT. Amino acids: CASSFRAGGGVLFF. This chain uses TRBV7-6 with TRBJ2-2; D might be TRBD1 or TRBD2, each matching 6 bases. The CDR3 is 14 residues long. Germline CDR1 reads SGHVS; CDR2 reads FNYEAQ.

This clonotype was recorded at least ten times. The gene calls are TRBV18 and TRBJ1-2, with D possibly matching TRBD1 (5 bases). Trimming shortened V by 3 bases and J by 2 bases, and 13 bases separated the two germline ends. The CDR3 has 15 residues. Germline V gene sequence: CDR1 KGHSH, CDR2 LQKENI. CDR3 bases: TGTGCCAGCTCACCCACAGGAGTTGAGAACTATGGCTACACCTTC. Residues: CASSPTGVENYGYTF.

Points on this clonotype: This may be a read error: a much more frequent sequence differs by one nucleotide. J is TRBJ2-5 and V is TRBV20-1, with a possible D match to TRBD2 (7 bases). CDR1 is DFQATT, CDR2 SNEGSKA, per germline (reference sequence). This CDR3 has 16 amino acids. CDR3 amino acids: CNAGEGGLAAQETQYF. CDR3 bases: TGCAATGCTGGAGAGGGGGGGCTAGCGGCTCAAGAGACCCAGTACTTC.

This clonotype came up many times. The chain employs TRBV4-1 and TRBJ1-2; TRBD1 matches at 9 bases. Trimming removed 9 bases from V and 2 bases from J; junction bases left unmatched: 10. Germline CDR1 reads MGHRA; CDR2 reads YSYEKL. The CDR3 totals 15 residues. Here the CDR3 reads CASRDRVKENYGYTF. CDR3 coding DNA: TGCGCCAGTCGGGACAGGGTAAAAGAAAACTATGGCTACACCTTC.

This clonotype was counted many times. V is TRBV5-8 and J is TRBJ1-2; D unresolved. Trimming left V 7 bases short and J 4 bases short, with 23 bases between. There are 16 residues in the CDR3. The germline gives CDR1 SGHTS, CDR2 YDEGEE. CDR3 in DNA: TGTGCCAGCGAAAGAAGTCATCCACGAAAGACCTATGGCTACACCTTC. Its translation is CASERSHPRKTYGYTF.

There are many counts of this clonotype. V is TRBV20-1 and J is TRBJ2-7, with TRBD2 matching 8 bases. The CDR3 consists of 14 residues. Germline values: CDR1 DFQATT, CDR2 SNEGSKA (reference sequence). V gave up 7 bases and J gave up 2 bases; unmatched junction bases: 10. The CDR3 reads CSVSGHSGTYEQYF. Written as DNA, the CDR3 is TGCAGTGTGTCGGGCCATAGCGGGACCTACGAGCAGTACTTC.

This clonotype came up many times. This chain connects TRBV11-1 to TRBJ1-2; the D is unclear. The CDR3 length is 11 residues. The V gene lost 8 bases and the J gene lost 7 bases, with 11 bases spanning the gap. The germline V gene encodes CDR1 SGHAT and CDR2 FQDESV (reference sequence). This CDR3 reads CASFGVGGYTF. The CDR3 DNA reads as TGTGCCAGCTTTGGTGTCGGTGGCTACACCTTC.

This clonotype was counted at least ten times. The V call is TRBV20-1, the J call TRBJ1-1; D unclear. Trimming took 0 bases from V and 4 from J, leaving 15 bases between them. This CDR3 contains 15 residues. Germline V lookup: CDR1 DFQATT, CDR2 SNEGSKA (reference sequence). The CDR3 DNA reads TGCAGTGCTAGAGATTGGGCCCTTCGCGGCACTGAAGCTTTCTTT. This codes for CSARDWALRGTEAFF.

This clonotype was seen many times. The gene calls are TRBV27 and TRBJ2-5; TRBD2 agrees at 10 bases. The CDR3 loop spans 18 amino acids. Trimming removed 4 bases from V and 3 bases from J; junction bases left unmatched: 14. Germline V lookup: CDR1 MNHEY, CDR2 SMNVEV (reference sequence). The CDR3 here is CASSSQPSGSRSKETQYF. The DNA of the CDR3 is TGTGCCAGCAGTTCCCAGCCTAGCGGGAGTCGCAGTAAAGAGACCCAGTACTTC.

This clonotype was counted at least ten times. This chain joins TRBV18 and TRBJ1-6; D uncertain. This CDR3 region has 15 residues. Germline values: CDR1 KGHSH, CDR2 LQKENI. The ends were cut back, 4 bases at V and 5 bases at J, with 12 bases in the middle. CDR3 residues: CASSLGPADNSPLHF. In nucleotides, the CDR3 is TGTGCCAGCTCACTCGGGCCCGCCGATAATTCACCCCTCCACTTT.

This clonotype has a count of ten or more. V is TRBV7-9 and J is TRBJ1-2; no definite D call. V was trimmed by 2 bases and J by 4 bases, leaving 20 bases between them. This CDR3 is 17 amino acids long. Germline values: CDR1 SEHNR, CDR2 FQNEAQ (reference sequence). This chain's CDR3 is CASSLRIYHGKTYGYTF. As DNA, the CDR3 is TGTGCCAGCAGCTTAAGGATATACCATGGAAAGACCTATGGCTACACCTTC.

A note on this clonotype: A much larger clone differs by one base, so this may be a read error. In this CDR3 the conserved last residue, phenylalanine or tryptophan, is missing, so a read error is likely. The chain joins TRBV3-1 to TRBJ1-2; D gene unclear. Deletions cut 4 bases from V and 4 bases from J, with 10 bases between. Germline V gives CDR1 LGHDT, CDR2 YNNKEL (reference sequence). This CDR3 region has 13 residues. The CDR3, as DNA: TGTGCCAGCAGCCCGACAAGAATCTATGGCTACACCCTC. Translation: CASSPTRIYGYTL.

This clonotype has a count of ten or more. The V call is TRBV27, the J call TRBJ2-1; 8 positions match TRBD2. V trimming: 0 bases; J trimming: 6 bases; junction bases outside the gene matches: 7. Germline CDR1 MNHEY, CDR2 SMNVEV (reference sequence). This CDR3 is built from 16 residues. For the CDR3, the DNA is TGTGCCAGCAGTTTATCGTCTAGCGGGCCGCGCAATGAGCAGTTCTTC. Translation: CASSLSSSGPRNEQFF.